This paragraph reports one T cell receptor (beta chain). Its antigen has not been determined. One base away there is no much larger clone; base qualities are not given. Collaborating institutions collected whole blood in K2EDTA tubes following their own protocols. Collaborator samples were shipped for TCRbeta analysis as frozen whole blood, isolated PBMCs, or DNA extracted from either sample type. From a lookup of the germline V gene (reference sequence), CDR1 and CDR2 are SGHNT and YYREEE. The cysteine opens and the phenylalanine closes a CDR3 of 15 amino acids. Only CDR3 DNA remains: 45 bases, in frame from the first base. Germline trimming amounts to 4 bases on V and 3 bases on J, with 2 as the count of junction bases outside the gene matches. These data belong to a study of blood T cell repertoires in COVID-19 (TCRdb year 2020). Regarding the complete study: The collaborator samples originated in the United States, Italy and Spain and spanned the acute and convalescent phases of COVID-19. Deeply sampled blood TCRbeta repertoires from subjects exposed to, actively infected with, or recovered from COVID-19 were included in the dataset. Where HLA class I and class II types were available, the types were taken from metadata supplied by the sample provider, not from assay-based typing. Sample metadata almost always included a de-identified subject ID, COVID-19 status, age in years and sex. Samples came from the ongoing ImmuneRACE study (first 160 participants) plus 1,254 subjects from 6 global collaborators. A freely available public database, intended as a resource for researchers studying the immune response to SARS-CoV-2, is where the repertoires were released. The prospective study material was composed of cDNA or gDNA derived from T cells, B-cell-depleted T cells, or PBMCs. The paper's findings and limits, for the study overall: The quantity of clinical and demographic metadata differed by source and by participant and was supplied without curation.

The immunoSEQ Assay, a bias-controlled multiplex PCR, was used to amplify TCRbeta CDR3 regions from genomic DNA. On the study's bioinformatics: The number of nucleated cells in each sample was estimated from the amplification of reference gene primers within the assay. To quantify the absolute abundance of each unique TCRbeta CDR3 rearrangement, sequence reads were collapsed and filtered. For each sample, productive Simpson clonality was calculated by taking the square root of Simpson's diversity index across productive rearrangements. The clones in this table, taken by TCRdb from immuneACCESS, are in-frame only. Not every clone is retained; where verified, under half of the shortfall comes from an unresolved V gene, and the cause of the rest is unknown. The V and J calls and clone size were taken over from that table, and D and trimming were inferred from the DNA. The sample records roughly 65,000 clones, 70% to 80% of which are singletons. The ten largest account for approximately 23% of the sample.

This TCR was recovered from a human donor in a cohort sampled during active COVID-19. The chain is assembled from TRBV5-4 and TRBJ2-5, with 14 bases matching TRBD2. Sequenced material: peripheral blood. The CDR3 has the sequence CASSPGLAGEETQYF. The nucleotide sequence is given as TGTGCCAGCAGCCCGGGACTAGCGGGAGAAGAGACCCAGTACTTC.